The sequence of this T cell receptor (beta chain) was determined in a study of blood T cell repertoires in COVID-19. Background on the study: Acute and convalescent COVID-19 specimens originated in the United States, Italy and Spain.

This CDR3 spans 12 amino acids. Trimming took off 4 bases at V and 1 base at J, with 8 bases between the two ends. The V gene's germline CDR1 is SQVTM and CDR2 ANQGSEA. How the authors handled the data: For nucleated cells, counts were estimated from reference gene primer amplification. Profiling relied on immunoSEQ multiplex PCR, and the TCRdb table lists in-frame clones only, not all of them. The V and J calls and the clone size are those of that table, but D and trimming were determined from the DNA. The table lists fewer than 200,000 clones, approximately 80% of them singletons, with over 9.5% in the top ten.

The sequenced sample was PBMCs or T cells enriched from blood (not recorded which). J is TRBJ2-7 and V is TRBV29-1, with D maybe TRBD2 (6 bases). The clonotype was recovered from a man aged 50 or older who had recovered from COVID-19. DNA of the CDR3: TGCAGCGTTGGGGCGGGGTCCTACGAGCAGTACTTC. Encoded protein: CSVGAGSYEQYF.